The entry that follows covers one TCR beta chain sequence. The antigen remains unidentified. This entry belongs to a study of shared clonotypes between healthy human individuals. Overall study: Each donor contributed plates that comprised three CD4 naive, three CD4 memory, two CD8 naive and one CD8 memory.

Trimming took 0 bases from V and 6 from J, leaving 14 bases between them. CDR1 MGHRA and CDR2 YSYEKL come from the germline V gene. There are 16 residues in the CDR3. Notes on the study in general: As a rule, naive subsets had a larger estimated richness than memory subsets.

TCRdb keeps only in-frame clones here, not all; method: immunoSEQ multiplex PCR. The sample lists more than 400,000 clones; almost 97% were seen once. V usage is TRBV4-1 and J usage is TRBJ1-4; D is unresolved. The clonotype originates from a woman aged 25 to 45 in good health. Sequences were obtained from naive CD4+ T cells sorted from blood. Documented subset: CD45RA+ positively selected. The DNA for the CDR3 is TGCGCCAGCAGCCAAGAACGGGAGGGTGGGGATGAAAAACTGTTTTTT. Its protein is CASSQEREGGDEKLFF.